The T cell receptor beta chain under discussion was sequenced for a study of CD8 T cells in ankylosing spondylitis. Remarks on this clonotype: Its antigen is unidentified.

The CDR3 is made up of 12 amino acids. Between the trimmed V and J ends, which lost 1 base and 4 bases, there was a span of 2 bases. Germline V gives CDR1 LNHNV, CDR2 YYDKDF (reference sequence). Whole-study findings and limits: Clones linked to disease were reported to show significant enrichment in matched ankylosing spondylitis synovial fluid. Apparently characteristic of ankylosing spondylitis blood was a TCR beta motif (under ten highly homologous variants).

Each CDR3 protein is one row after TCRdb ran MiXCR on the 5' RACE reads. The sample includes nearly 250,000 distinct CDR3 sequences, roughly a third of them seen just once. This clonotype was obtained from a male donor with ankylosing spondylitis or in good health (not recorded which). Sequencing was performed on blood, either unsorted or a sorted T cell fraction (not recorded which). V gene TRBV15 combines with J gene TRBJ2-1; no firm D call. The chain's CDR3 is CATSRAYNEQFF. The CDR3 region has the DNA TGTGCCACCAGCAGAGCTTACAATGAGCAGTTCTTC.